This TCR beta chain was sequenced for a study of cytomegalovirus exposure and HLA in healthy donors. Study-level findings and limits: In a later analysis, at a false discovery rate of 0.05, 15,000 to 20,000 TCR beta sequences matched HLA alleles.

Primers: 60 Vbeta forward and 13 Jbeta reverse. Per the original methods: Roughly 83 million unique TCR beta chains, approximately 11 million of them shared, were counted by a later analysis. The repertoire was sequenced with immunoSEQ multiplex PCR; TCRdb's copy has only in-frame clones and lacks some. D and trimming were read from the DNA, whereas the V and J calls and clone size are those reported in that table. The sample has tens of thousands of clones, about two thirds seen once. Germline CDR1 SGHRS, CDR2 YFSETQ. The CDR3 sequence is 16 residues long. V dropped 3 bases and J dropped 9; count of bases not matched to a gene: 13. Regarding this clone: The antigen is not known.

What was sequenced was PBMCs. The rearrangement joins TRBV5-1 to TRBJ2-5, with 11 nucleotides matching TRBD1. This sequence originates from a woman aged 45-60 years in good health and CMV-seropositive. CDR3 sequence reads: CASSSVGGGQGESQYF. The CDR3, as DNA: TGCGCCAGCAGCTCCGTCGGGGGGGGACAGGGGGAGTCCCAGTACTTC.